Listed below are T cell receptor beta chains from one sample, sequenced in a study of blood T cells in healthy people across ages. TCRdb analysed the 5' RACE reads with MiXCR anew, one entry per CDR3 protein. The sample lists approximately 940,000 distinct CDR3 sequences; under 50% were seen once. Specimen: blood. The receptor source for this set is a man aged 25 to 45 in good health. Both conserved end residues are part of each CDR3. Each record gives: CDR3 protein, CDR3 DNA, J gene, clone size, D gene, V gene. A D gene is named only where the DNA matches it firmly. Rows may omit the clone size; those that give it use once, few, many or a size class.

CDR3: CASRDDSGNSYNEQFF
DNA: TGTGCCAGCAGAGATGATAGCGGGAACTCCTACAATGAGCAGTTCTTC
J: TRBJ2-1
size: -
D: TRBD2
V: TRBV27

CDR3: CASSRFRFESDTQYF
DNA: TGTGCCAGCAGCCGGTTCCGGTTCGAGTCAGATACGCAGTATTTT
J: TRBJ2-3
size: -
D: -
V: TRBV21-1

CDR3: CSAKIVGQGDLQETQYF
DNA: TGCAGTGCTAAGATAGTGGGACAGGGGGATTTGCAAGAGACCCAGTACTTC
J: TRBJ2-5
size: many
D: TRBD1
V: TRBV20-1

CDR3: CASSFVEGYTF
DNA: TGTGCCAGCAGCTTCGTAGAGGGCTACACCTTC
J: TRBJ1-2
size: many
D: -
V: TRBV5-6

CDR3: CASTPRTEYNEQYF
DNA: TGCGCCAGCACCCCTAGGACGGAGTACAATGAGCAGTACTTC
J: TRBJ2-5
size: -
D: -
V: TRBV5-1

CDR3: CASRGKGNYEQYF
DNA: TGTGCCAGCAGGGGGAAGGGGAACTACGAGCAGTACTTC
J: TRBJ2-7
size: few
D: -
V: TRBV28

CDR3: CATSLGLSTDTQYF
DNA: TGTGCCACCAGCCTAGGACTTTCCACAGATACGCAGTATTTT
J: TRBJ2-3
size: -
D: -
V: TRBV15

CDR3: CASSQAPGTSGETQYF
DNA: TGTGCCAGCAGCCAGGCTCCGGGAACAAGTGGCGAGACCCAGTACTTC
J: TRBJ2-5
size: few
D: -
V: TRBV4-2

CDR3: CASSFNQGAGNTEAFF
DNA: TGCGCCAGCAGCTTTAATCAGGGGGCGGGAAACACTGAAGCTTTCTTT
J: TRBJ1-1
size: -
D: TRBD1
V: TRBV5-1

CDR3: CSVAGGMGANVLTF
DNA: TGCAGCGTTGCAGGGGGCATGGGGGCCAACGTCCTGACTTTC
J: TRBJ2-6
size: few
D: TRBD1
V: TRBV29-1

CDR3: CASSPLREAGEKLFF
DNA: TGCGCCAGCAGCCCCCTTCGGGAGGCGGGGGAAAAACTGTTTTTT
J: TRBJ1-4
size: -
D: -
V: TRBV5-1

CDR3: CASSAGQGVDTEAFF
DNA: TGCGCCAGCAGCGCAGGACAGGGCGTCGACACTGAAGCTTTCTTT
J: TRBJ1-1
size: -
D: TRBD1
V: TRBV5-1

CDR3: CTSSHIIGGVEDNEQFF
DNA: TGTACCAGCAGCCATATCATCGGGGGAGTAGAAGACAATGAGCAGTTCTTC
J: TRBJ2-1
size: -
D: -
V: TRBV4-2

CDR3: CASRWGRTNSPLHF
DNA: TGTGCCAGCAGATGGGGCAGGACCAATTCACCCCTCCACTTT
J: TRBJ1-6
size: -
D: -
V: TRBV12-3/TRBV12-4

CDR3: CASSPRTGVVNNSPLHF
DNA: TGCGCCAGCAGCCCTCGCACAGGGGTTGTGAATAATTCACCCCTCCACTTT
J: TRBJ1-6
size: -
D: TRBD1
V: TRBV4-1

CDR3: CASSSFSNEQFF
DNA: TGTGCCAGCAGCTCCTTTTCGAATGAGCAGTTCTTC
J: TRBJ2-1
size: -
D: -
V: TRBV7-2